The TCR beta chain described here comes from a study of blood T cell repertoires in COVID-19. On the study more broadly: Samples representing acute and convalescent COVID-19 were sourced from the United States, Italy and Spain.

The V end lost 1 base, the J end lost 6 bases, and 7 bases lay between the germline ends. Germline CDR1 is LGHDT and CDR2 is YNNKEL (reference sequence). This CDR3 comprises 13 residues. The assay was immunoSEQ multiplex PCR, and TCRdb's table has in-frame clones only and misses some. The table records some 200,000 clones, about 93% of them present only once. The chain recombines TRBV3-1 (or the pseudogene TRBV3-2) with TRBJ1-5, with D possibly being TRBD1 (5 bases). This sequence was found in a young man with COVID-19, enrolled during active disease. Sequenced: peripheral blood. CDR3 DNA: TGTGCCAGCAGCCAAGGACAGCTTCAGCCCCAGCATTTT. Its translation: CASSQGQLQPQHF.